This T cell receptor beta chain was observed in a study of T cell changes during pregnancy in multiple sclerosis. The CDR3 is 15 residues long. The V and J ends lost 4 bases and 2 bases, in that order; junction bases with no gene match: 6. Germline V gene lookup returns CDR1 SGHDN and CDR2 FVKESK. This table comes from immunoSEQ multiplex PCR, and its TCRdb copy is limited to in-frame clones, with some not included. The top ten hold 0.76% of the sample, which has around 59,000 clones, 91% seen once. This TCR was sampled from a female donor with multiple sclerosis, enrolled in a pregnancy study. The sample consisted of CD4+ T cells from peripheral blood mononuclear cells, taken in the first trimester of pregnancy. V usage is TRBV14 and J usage is TRBJ2-5; the match to TRBD1 covers 8 bases. The CDR3 region has the DNA TGTGCCAGCAGCCCTAGACAGGGGAAACAAGAGACCCAGTACTTC. This gives the protein CASSPRQGKQETQYF.